A single sample is the source of the 16 T cell receptor beta chains below, sequenced in a study of vaccination and CD4 T cells after COVID-19. These receptors have no known antigen. Sequence data for DNA of cultured CD4+ T cells were generated by the Oncomine TCR Beta short-read assay. TCRdb ran MiXCR on the PCR reads and lists one entry per CDR3 protein. The table has some 8,200 distinct CDR3 sequences, around two fifths seen once. Treatment defined: approximately 10-day PBMC culture with coronavirus spike peptide pools or control peptides (ViraFEST assay). Gathered ahead of the COVID-19 pandemic (2011-2018) were the CD4+ T cells of the unexposed donor. Sequencing used CD4+ T cells from blood, cultured in vitro. The source of these receptors is a human donor in good health.

This chain connects TRBV7-8 to TRBJ1-5, with 7 bases aligning to TRBD1. J gave up 3 bases and V 6 bases, and 8 bases lay outside the gene matches. The CDR3 extends over 15 amino acids. Per the germline V gene, CDR1 is SGHVS and CDR2 is FQNEAQ. CDR3 sequence: CASSATGTVNQPQHF. CDR3 DNA sequence: TGTGCCAGCAGTGCAACCGGGACAGTCAATCAGCCCCAGCATTTT.

This clonotype was detected only a few times. This sequence joins TRBV5-4 and TRBJ1-1; 7 bases are shared with TRBD1. This CDR3 is 15 amino acids long. Trimming took 2 bases from V and 5 from J; bases not matched to a gene: 9. Germline lookup yields CDR1 SGHNT and CDR2 YYREEE (reference sequence). Written as DNA, the CDR3 is TGTGCCAGCAGCTTCCAGGGGGGAGGATGGACTGAAGCTTTCTTT. Its translation: CASSFQGGGWTEAFF.

This clonotype was seen only once. V is TRBV20-1 and J is TRBJ2-3; D remains unclear. The germline V and J ends were trimmed by 6 bases and 4 bases, with 14 bases remaining between them. Germline CDR1 reads DFQATT; CDR2 reads SNEGSKA (reference sequence). This CDR3 spans 13 amino acids. CDR3: CSAPPGPADTQYF. For the CDR3, the DNA is TGCAGTGCCCCCCCCGGTCCCGCAGATACGCAGTATTTT.

The V and J genes are TRBV30 and TRBJ1-2; 7 nucleotides align to TRBD1. The CDR3 runs 13 residues. The germline V gene has CDR1 GTSNPN and CDR2 SVGIG (reference sequence). V was clipped by 3 bases and J by 7 bases; unmatched bases: 8. The DNA for the CDR3 is TGTGCCTGGAGAGAGATCAGGGGGGGTGGCTACACCTTC. It specifies CAWREIRGGGYTF.

This clonotype was seen a handful of times. The CDR3 is CASSAVGSGNEQFF. DNA of the CDR3: TGTGCCAGCAGTGCGGTGGGGAGTGGGAATGAGCAGTTCTTC. V is TRBV6-1 and J is TRBJ2-1, with D possibly being TRBD2 (5 bases). This CDR3 contains 14 residues. In germline, CDR1 is MNHNS, CDR2 SASEGT. The V and J ends lost 4 bases and 7 bases respectively, with 14 bases between them.

This chain links TRBV6-5 with TRBJ2-7; 10 nucleotides agree with TRBD2. The CDR3 is 18 amino acids. Losses at the gene ends were 2 bases for V and 2 bases for J; bases not matched to a gene: 12. CDR1 is MNHEY, CDR2 SVGAGI, per germline. The CDR3 DNA follows: TGTGCCAGCAGTTACGGGGCGGCTAGCGGGAGCATCCCCTACGAGCAGTACTTC. This codes for CASSYGAASGSIPYEQYF.

This chain connects TRBV18 to TRBJ1-5; tentatively, D is TRBD1 (6 bases). CDR3 length: 14 residues. Trimming left V 5 bases short and J 7 bases short, with 15 bases between. CDR1 and CDR2 (germline): KGHSH, LQKENI. The CDR3 coding sequence is TGTGCCAGCTCATCGAAATCAGGGGAACAGCCCCAGCATTTT. Encoded protein: CASSSKSGEQPQHF.

The chain links TRBV20-1 to TRBJ2-3, with D possibly being TRBD2 (6 bases). Germline V gives CDR1 DFQATT, CDR2 SNEGSKA (reference sequence). The CDR3 is 16 residues long. Trimming took off 0 bases at V and 2 bases at J, with 15 bases between the two ends. This CDR3 reads CSARDRAGSVTDTQYF. In DNA, the CDR3 is TGCAGTGCTAGAGATCGCGCCGGGAGTGTCACAGATACGCAGTATTTT.

This chain uses TRBV20-1 with TRBJ1-2; D is perhaps TRBD1 (6 bases). The CDR3 covers 15 residues. The germline V gene has CDR1 DFQATT and CDR2 SNEGSKA (reference sequence). V was clipped by 6 bases and J by 0 bases, with 17 bases between them. For the CDR3, the DNA is TGCAGTGCAAAAATACAGGGCATAGCTAACTATGGCTACACCTTC. Translation gives CSAKIQGIANYGYTF.

V gene TRBV20-1 combines with J gene TRBJ1-2; TRBD1 is a possible D gene (5 bases). This CDR3 is 15 amino acids long. V was cut by 0 bases and J by 5 bases, with 16 bases left in between. Germline V gives CDR1 DFQATT, CDR2 SNEGSKA (reference sequence). CDR3 nucleotides: TGCAGTGCTAGAGATAGGTGGGTCGGGGCATATGGCTACACCTTC. It is translated as CSARDRWVGAYGYTF.

This clonotype was counted between two and nine times. J is TRBJ1-2 and V is TRBV7-9; 7 nucleotides match TRBD1. The length of the CDR3 is 15 residues. Germline CDR1 SEHNR, CDR2 FQNEAQ (reference sequence). The trim removed 2 bases at V and 6 bases at J, leaving 9 bases unmatched. The CDR3 DNA sequence: TGTGCCAGCAGCTTACTTGAGACAGGGAATGATGGCTACACCTTC. Translated: CASSLLETGNDGYTF.

This clonotype was picked up a small number of times. The rearrangement uses TRBV27 and TRBJ1-2; D gene ambiguous. V lost 3 bases and J 7 bases, leaving 9 bases between the germline ends. The CDR3 contains 12 residues. The germline CDR1 and CDR2 sequences are MNHEY and SMNVEV (reference sequence). In nucleotides, the CDR3 is TGTGCCAGCAGTTTTCGGGGAGGTGGCTACACCTTC. It specifies CASSFRGGGYTF.

This chain links TRBV11-2 with TRBJ1-1, with a possible D match to TRBD1 (6 bases). The germline CDR1 and CDR2 sequences are SGHAT and FQNNGV. V was clipped by 4 bases and J by 5 bases, with 11 bases between them. The CDR3 runs 13 residues. This chain's CDR3 is CASSWGGRTEAFF. The CDR3 DNA is TGTGCCAGCAGCTGGGGGGGCAGGACTGAAGCTTTCTTT.

This clonotype was observed a handful of times. J is TRBJ1-3 and V is TRBV4-3, with D hard to call. The CDR3 sequence is 16 residues long. V was trimmed by 0 bases and J by 3 bases, leaving 12 bases between them. CDR1 is LGHNA and CDR2 is YSLEER in the germline V gene. The CDR3 DNA reads TGCGCCAGCAGCCAAGATCCCCCAGGCGTTGGAAACACCATATATTTT. It encodes CASSQDPPGVGNTIYF.

A few counts support this clonotype. The rearrangement joins TRBV7-2 to TRBJ2-3; 9 nucleotides line up with TRBD2. The J segment lost 4 bases and the V segment lost 5 bases, leaving 16 bases of the junction unmatched. Germline V gene data show CDR1 as SGHTA and CDR2 as FQGNSA. The CDR3 totals 18 residues. In DNA, the CDR3 is TGTGCCAGCAGCCCCCAGGTTTGGGCGGGGGGGCCCCCAGATACGCAGTATTTT. Protein: CASSPQVWAGGPPDTQYF.

This clonotype counts as medium-sized. The chain links TRBV7-2 to TRBJ2-5; tentative D call: TRBD2 (7 bases). Germline values: CDR1 SGHTA, CDR2 FQGNSA. Trimming stripped 0 bases from V and 7 bases from J, with 12 bases between. The length of the CDR3 is 14 residues. The CDR3, as DNA: TGTGCCAGCAGCTTAGCCGGGGGGCTCGGGACCCAGTACTTC. Residues: CASSLAGGLGTQYF.